The rows below give T cell receptor beta chains drawn from one sample of a study of technical replicates of blood from four donors. Profiling relied on immunoSEQ multiplex PCR, and the TCRdb table lists in-frame clones only, not all of them. Of 75,000 to 85,000 clones listed, 75% to 85% are singletons. Material for sequencing was PBMCs. The receptors shown here come from a human donor in good health. Some clones in this sample may be carry-over from other donors' samples. CDR3s include the opening cysteine and the closing phenylalanine or tryptophan. D genes are given only for firm matches. The size field is filled for only some rows; it gives once, few, many or a size class.

TRBJ2-4 | once | TRBD1 | TRBV5-1 | CASSPGQENIQYF | TGCGCCAGCAGCCCGGGACAGGAAAACATTCAGTACTTC
TRBJ1-5 | - | - | TRBV28 | CATVPGHGNQPQHF | TGTGCCACCGTGCCGGGACACGGGAATCAGCCCCAGCATTTT
TRBJ1-2 | - | - | TRBV2 | CASSAGGDYGYTF | TGTGCCAGCAGTGCTGGCGGTGACTATGGCTACACCTTC
TRBJ1-2 | - | - | TRBV14 | CASSPSGVYGYTF | TGTGCCAGCAGCCCGTCCGGTGTCTATGGCTACACCTTC
TRBJ2-5 | - | TRBD1 | TRBV28 | CASSPQGSQETQYF | TGTGCCAGCAGCCCACAGGGGTCCCAAGAGACCCAGTACTTC
TRBJ2-7 | - | TRBD2 | TRBV5-1 | CASSLDSGGYEQYF | TGCGCCAGCAGCTTGGACAGCGGGGGTTATGAGCAGTACTTC
TRBJ2-7 | - | TRBD1 | TRBV7-2 | CASSLGQGPNEQYF | TGTGCCAGCAGCCTGGGACAGGGACCGAACGAGCAGTACTTC
TRBJ2-5 | - | TRBD2 | TRBV2 | CASRSLAGGETQYF | TGTGCCAGCCGTTCACTAGCGGGAGGTGAGACCCAGTACTTC
TRBJ2-7 | once | TRBD2 | TRBV19 | CASSRLAGGYEQYF | TGTGCCAGTAGTAGACTAGCGGGAGGCTACGAGCAGTACTTC
TRBJ1-4 | - | - | TRBV2 | CASSVLRDEKLFF | TGTGCCAGCAGTGTACTCCGGGATGAAAAACTGTTTTTT
TRBJ2-1 | - | TRBD2 | TRBV7-9 | CASSPNFGTRAAEQFF | TGTGCCAGCAGCCCCAATTTCGGGACTAGGGCTGCTGAGCAGTTCTTC
TRBJ2-7 | once | - | TRBV7-9 | CASSEPTRAGRSYEQYF | TGTGCCAGCAGCGAACCCACCCGGGCAGGGCGTAGCTACGAGCAGTACTTC
TRBJ1-2 | - | TRBD1 | TRBV7-9 | CASSLKGQGILGYTF | TGTGCCAGCAGCTTAAAAGGACAGGGCATATTGGGCTACACCTTC
TRBJ1-2 | few | - | TRBV19 | CASSPGVNYGYTF | TGTGCCAGTAGCCCGGGGGTAAACTATGGCTACACCTTC
TRBJ2-7 | - | TRBD1 | TRBV7-9 | CASSLIQGRGEQYF | TGTGCCAGCAGCTTAATACAGGGGAGAGGGGAGCAGTACTTC